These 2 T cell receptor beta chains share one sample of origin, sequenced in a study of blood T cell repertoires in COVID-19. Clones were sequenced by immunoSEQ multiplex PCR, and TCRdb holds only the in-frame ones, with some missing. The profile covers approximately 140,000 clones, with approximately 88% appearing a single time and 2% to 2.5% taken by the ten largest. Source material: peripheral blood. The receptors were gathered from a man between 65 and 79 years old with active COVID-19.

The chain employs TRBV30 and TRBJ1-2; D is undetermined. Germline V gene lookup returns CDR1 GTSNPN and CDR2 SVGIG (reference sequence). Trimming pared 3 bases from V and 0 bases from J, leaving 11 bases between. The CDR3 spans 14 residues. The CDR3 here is CAWSAGGTNYGYTF. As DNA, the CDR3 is TGTGCCTGGAGCGCCGGCGGTACTAACTATGGCTACACCTTC.

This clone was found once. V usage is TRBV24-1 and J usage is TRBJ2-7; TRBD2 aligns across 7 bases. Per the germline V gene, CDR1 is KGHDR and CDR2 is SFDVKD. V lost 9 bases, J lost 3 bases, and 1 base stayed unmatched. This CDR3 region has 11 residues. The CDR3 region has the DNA TGTGCCACCGGGGAGGGCTACGAGCAGTACTTC. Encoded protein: CATGEGYEQYF.